This is a list of T cell receptor beta chains from one sample in a study of cytomegalovirus exposure and HLA in healthy donors. Method: immunoSEQ multiplex PCR; TCRdb's copy keeps in-frame clones and lacks some. The sample holds around 78,000 clones, around 85% seen once. Sequencing used PBMCs. The source is a woman in her fifties or sixties in good health and CMV-seronegative. CDR3s include the opening cysteine and the closing phenylalanine or tryptophan. The order of the fields is V gene, clone size, D gene, J gene, CDR3 protein, CDR3 DNA. The D gene is left open where the match is weak. Some rows have no size entry. The others give once, few or many, or a class for an expanded clone.

>TRBV6-5|-|-|TRBJ1-6
CASSYSMYRLESPLHF
TGTGCCAGCAGTTACTCAATGTACAGGTTGGAATCACCCCTCCACTTT
>TRBV10-1|-|-|TRBJ2-2
CASRQNLNTGELFF
TGCGCCAGCAGACAGAATTTAAACACCGGGGAGCTGTTTTTT
>TRBV9|-|TRBD1|TRBJ1-2
CASSVEGRGNYGYTF
TGTGCCAGCAGCGTAGAAGGCAGGGGGAACTATGGCTACACCTTC
>TRBV5-1|-|TRBD2|TRBJ2-5
CASSLAGTSGQETQYF
TGCGCCAGCAGCTTGGCCGGGACTAGCGGTCAAGAGACCCAGTACTTC
>TRBV5-6|once|TRBD1|TRBJ1-3
CASSYGTGAGNTIYF
TGTGCCAGCAGCTATGGGACAGGGGCTGGAAACACCATATATTTT
>TRBV4-1|once|TRBD1|TRBJ2-7
CASSQVLRGQGRHEQYF
TGCGCCAGCAGCCAAGTGCTTCGGGGACAGGGGAGGCACGAGCAGTACTTC
>TRBV5-1|-|-|TRBJ1-1
CASSLAAGKNTEAFF
TGCGCCAGCAGCTTGGCTGCAGGCAAGAACACTGAAGCTTTCTTT
>TRBV7-8|-|TRBD1|TRBJ1-6
CASSLGDRNSPLHF
TGTGCCAGCAGCTTAGGGGACAGAAATTCACCCCTCCACTTT
>TRBV28|-|TRBD2|TRBJ2-7
CASSPPTSAISYEQYF
TGTGCCAGCAGTCCCCCGACTAGCGCGATCTCCTACGAGCAGTACTTC
>TRBV4-2|-|TRBD2|TRBJ2-1
CASSQDRGGAFSEQFF
TGTGCCAGCAGCCAAGATCGCGGGGGGGCTTTTAGTGAGCAGTTCTTC
>TRBV4-3|-|TRBD1|TRBJ2-5
CASSPGDRDQETQYF
TGCGCCAGCAGCCCAGGGGACAGGGATCAAGAGACCCAGTACTTC
>TRBV12-5|-|TRBD1|TRBJ2-3
CASGLGDSHTDTQYF
TGTGCTAGTGGTTTGGGGGACAGTCACACAGATACGCAGTATTTT
>TRBV4-1|few|-|TRBJ1-1
CASSQFPGNTEAFF
TGCGCCAGCAGCCAATTTCCCGGGAACACTGAAGCTTTCTTT
>TRBV4-2|few|-|TRBJ1-6
CASSQDEEGSPLHF
TGTGCCAGCAGCCAAGATGAGGAGGGTTCACCCCTCCACTTT
>TRBV27|-|TRBD2|TRBJ2-3
CASSLFAGDPDTQYF
TGTGCCAGCAGTTTATTTGCGGGAGACCCAGATACGCAGTATTTT
>TRBV30|-|TRBD1|TRBJ1-2
CAWTTPGTGNYGYTF
TGTGCCTGGACCACCCCGGGGACAGGAAACTATGGCTACACCTTC
>TRBV9|-|-|TRBJ1-2
CASSANIGQLTNYGYTF
TGTGCCAGCAGCGCCAACATAGGACAGCTAACTAACTATGGCTACACCTTC
>TRBV7-9|once|TRBD2|TRBJ2-2
CASSPRSSGGVTGELFF
TGTGCCAGCAGCCCCAGATCTAGCGGGGGGGTCACCGGGGAGCTGTTTTTT
>TRBV11-3|-|TRBD2|TRBJ2-7
CASSPDGTSAYEQYF
TGTGCCAGCAGCCCGGACGGGACTAGCGCCTACGAGCAGTACTTC
>TRBV28|-|-|TRBJ2-7
CASRVPAGEQYF
TGTGCCAGCAGGGTGCCTGCGGGGGAGCAGTACTTC
>TRBV5-6|-|-|TRBJ2-7
CASSSENNRELLLREQYF
TGTGCCAGCAGCTCGGAAAATAACAGGGAGCTTTTACTTCGCGAGCAGTACTTC
>TRBV5-6|-|-|TRBJ2-5
CASSFPPLPSAAGKETQYF
TGTGCCAGCAGCTTTCCCCCTCTCCCCTCTGCGGCGGGGAAAGAGACCCAGTACTTC
>TRBV19|-|-|TRBJ2-7
CASSPGPSYEQYF
TGTGCCAGTAGTCCAGGGCCCTCCTACGAGCAGTACTTC
>TRBV5-1|-|-|TRBJ1-5
CASREGSGFNQPQHF
TGCGCCAGCAGGGAGGGTTCGGGGTTTAATCAGCCCCAGCATTTT
>TRBV5-1|-|-|TRBJ2-3
CASRTGRSTDTQYF
TGCGCCAGCAGGACAGGGAGGAGCACAGATACGCAGTATTTT
>TRBV5-1|-|-|TRBJ1-3
CASSLEAQGTGNTIYF
TGCGCCAGCAGCTTGGAGGCCCAGGGGACTGGAAACACCATATATTTT
>TRBV2|-|TRBD2|TRBJ2-1
CASMASGGSEQFF
TGTGCCAGCATGGCTAGCGGGGGGTCCGAGCAGTTCTTC
>TRBV6-6|-|-|TRBJ1-6
CASSYSPGDPF
TGTGCCAGCAGTTACTCGCCAGGCGATCCCTTT
>TRBV27|once|-|TRBJ2-7
CASSLVGGEREQYF
TGTGCCAGCAGTTTAGTAGGGGGGGAGAGGGAGCAGTACTTC
>TRBV28|once|TRBD1|TRBJ2-3
CASSDRDRVADTQYF
TGTGCCAGCAGTGATCGGGACAGGGTGGCAGATACGCAGTATTTT
>TRBV5-6|-|-|TRBJ1-2
CASSKSPRTPIYGYTF
TGTGCCAGCAGCAAGAGCCCGCGGACACCAATCTATGGCTACACCTTC
>TRBV25-1|-|TRBD2|TRBJ2-5
CASSEIRGGETQYF
TGTGCCAGCAGTGAAATTCGGGGGGGAGAGACCCAGTACTTC
>TRBV7-8|-|-|TRBJ1-5
CASSLVQTSNQPQHF
TGTGCCAGCAGCTTAGTACAGACTAGCAATCAGCCCCAGCATTTT
>TRBV6-1|-|-|TRBJ2-5
CASSEQGRGETQYF
TGTGCCAGCAGTGAACAGGGCAGGGGTGAGACCCAGTACTTC
>TRBV7-6|-|-|TRBJ2-3
CASSLHRRGPDTQYF
TGTGCCAGCAGCTTACACCGGAGGGGGCCAGATACGCAGTATTTT
>TRBV28|-|TRBD1|TRBJ1-5
CASRSTLDRGRQPQHF
TGTGCCAGCAGATCCACCCTGGACAGGGGGCGTCAGCCCCAGCATTTT
>TRBV9|once|TRBD2|TRBJ2-5
CASSVGGRGGLETQYF
TGTGCCAGCAGCGTAGGAGGGCGGGGGGGCTTGGAGACCCAGTACTTC
>TRBV7-9|once|TRBD1|TRBJ2-7
CASSLGQGLYEQYF
TGTGCCAGCAGCTTAGGACAGGGCCTCTACGAGCAGTACTTC
>TRBV15|-|-|TRBJ2-1
CATSRGLAGSYNEQFF
TGTGCCACCAGCAGAGGGCTAGCTGGATCCTACAATGAGCAGTTCTTC